This T cell receptor (beta chain) was profiled in a study of blood T cell repertoires in COVID-19. Study as a whole: Sites across the United States, Italy and Spain contributed samples from acute and convalescent COVID-19. PBMCs, B-cell-depleted T cells, or T cells were the source of the cDNA or gDNA that made up the material.

As originally analysed: The assay estimated nucleated cells by amplifying reference gene primers. Sequenced by immunoSEQ multiplex PCR; TCRdb stores in-frame clones only, minus some. The V and J calls and clone size are taken from that table; D and trimming were inferred from the DNA. The sample lists about 69,000 clones, 85% occurring once. The CDR3 runs 19 residues. From germline, CDR1 is LGHNA and CDR2 YNFKEQ. V shed 4 bases and J shed 0 bases, with 22 bases lying between them. The chain uses TRBV4-2 and TRBJ2-4; TRBD2 might be the D (6 bases). The sample comprised peripheral blood. This TCR was sampled from an elderly man with acute or convalescent COVID-19. The CDR3 region has the DNA TGTGCCAGCAGCCCCAAAGGGAGGACGGATTGGTTAGCCAAAAACATTCAGTACTTC. Its translation: CASSPKGRTDWLAKNIQYF.